A single sample is the source of the 15 T cell receptor beta chains below, sequenced in a study of pediatric ulcerative colitis (dated by TCRdb to between 2018 and 2020). Libraries were constructed by the immunoSEQ multiplex PCR assay. This immuneACCESS table, as held by TCRdb, lists in-frame sequences with V and J called but not all clones. Of the missing ones, under half trace to an unresolved V gene in checked studies; the others have no known cause. The table for this sample lists 36,000 or so clones; less than 80% of them were counted only once. Of the sample, 0.7% to 0.95% is held by the ten largest clones. During colonoscopy, one to two pinch biopsies were obtained from the rectum for research purposes. Sequenced sample: gut tissue. These TCRs come from a boy younger than 18 with moderate ulcerative colitis.

This rearrangement joins TRBV27 to TRBJ2-1, with 7 bases matching TRBD1. Germline loops: CDR1 MNHEY, CDR2 SMNVEV (reference sequence). This CDR3 comprises 16 residues. J gave up 6 bases and V 7 bases, and 15 bases lay outside the gene matches. The CDR3 bases are TGTGCCAGCACCCCGTTTGAGACAGGGCCCTCCAATGAGCAGTTCTTC. Its translation is CASTPFETGPSNEQFF.

The chain employs TRBV28 and TRBJ1-1; TRBD1 might be the D (6 bases). CDR3 length: 13 residues. Trimming cost V 9 bases and J 0 bases, with 11 bases left between them. CDR1 is MDHEN, CDR2 SYDVKM, per germline. For the CDR3, the DNA is TGTGCCAGTACAGGGTTTATGAACACTGAAGCTTTCTTT. It codes for CASTGFMNTEAFF.

The rearrangement links TRBV5-1 to TRBJ2-1, with TRBD1 matching over 8 bases. The trim removed 5 bases at V and 2 bases at J, leaving 3 bases unmatched. The CDR3 runs 14 residues. CDR1 and CDR2 (germline): SGHRS, YFSETQ. CDR3 bases: TGCGCCAGCAGTGCGGACAGGGCCTACAATGAGCAGTTCTTC. It specifies CASSADRAYNEQFF. Drawing the rest from reference TRBV5-1 and TRBJ2-1, the complete variable domain is KAGVTQTPRYLIKTRGQQVTLSCSPISGHRSVSWYQQTPGQGLQFLFEYFSETQRNKGNFPGRFSGRQFSNSRSEMNVSTLELGDSALYLCASSADRAYNEQFFGPGTRLTVL.

This clone was detected only a few times. This chain links TRBV2 with TRBJ2-3; the match to TRBD2 covers 13 bases. This CDR3 region has 14 residues. Germline lookup yields CDR1 SNHLY and CDR2 FYNNEI. The V gene end was trimmed by 7 bases and the J gene end by 5 bases; junction bases not matched to a gene: 3. CDR3 loop: CASTRLAGGDTQYF. The CDR3 bases are TGTGCCAGCACCAGACTAGCGGGAGGAGATACGCAGTATTTT.

This clone occurred a few times. V is TRBV19 and J is TRBJ2-7; 11 bases align to TRBD2. The CDR3 sequence is 15 residues long. J gave up 7 bases and V 3 bases, and 8 bases lay outside the gene matches. The germline V gene has CDR1 LNHDA and CDR2 SQIVND (reference sequence). Here the CDR3 DNA reads TGTGCCAGTAGTATGACTACTAGCGGGGGAGGGGAGCAGTACTTC. Translation gives CASSMTTSGGGEQYF. The full variable domain, in which reference TRBV19 and TRBJ2-7 provide the parts outside the CDR3, is DGGITQSPKYLFRKEGQNVTLSCEQNLNHDAMYWYRQDPGQGLRLIYYSQIVNDFQKGDIAEGYSVSREKKESFPLTVTSAQKNPTAFYLCASSMTTSGGGEQYFGPGTRLTVT.

The chain uses TRBV10-3 and TRBJ2-7; D tentatively fits TRBD1 or TRBD2 (5 bases each). Germline V gene lookup returns CDR1 ENHRY and CDR2 SYGVKD. The germline V and J ends were trimmed by 3 bases and 4 bases, with 22 bases remaining between them. The CDR3 consists of 17 residues. CDR3 residues: CAISDLYGGRMDYEQYF. Here the CDR3 DNA reads TGTGCCATCAGTGATCTTTATGGGGGACGGATGGATTACGAGCAGTACTTC.

This clone has only a few counts. The chain joins TRBV7-9 to TRBJ1-3; D is possibly TRBD1 (6 bases). CDR1 and CDR2 from the germline V gene are SEHNR and FQNEAQ (reference sequence). The CDR3 consists of 18 residues. The V and J ends lost 5 bases and 0 bases respectively, with 20 bases between them. The CDR3 DNA follows: TGTGCCAGCAGCCTCCTCAGACCGGGACAAATCTCTGGAAACACCATATATTTT. Amino acids: CASSLLRPGQISGNTIYF.

A single count supports this clone. The chain is built from TRBV5-6 and TRBJ2-5; 10 nucleotides agree with TRBD2. This CDR3 spans 15 amino acids. Losses at the gene ends were 2 bases for V and 1 base for J; bases not matched to a gene: 2. Germline CDR1 is SGHDT and CDR2 is YYEEEE. The CDR3 sequence is CASSFVAGGQETQYF. In DNA, the CDR3 is TGTGCCAGCAGCTTTGTAGCGGGGGGCCAAGAGACCCAGTACTTC. The complete variable domain, with remaining parts taken from reference TRBV5-6 and TRBJ2-5, reads DAGVTQSPTHLIKTRGQQVTLRCSPKSGHDTVSWYQQALGQGPQFIFQYYEEEERQRGNFPDRFSGHQFPNYSSELNVNALLLGDSALYLCASSFVAGGQETQYFGPGTRLLVL.

This chain joins TRBV5-8 and TRBJ1-1; D remains ambiguous. Germline V gene lookup returns CDR1 SGHTS and CDR2 YDEGEE. The CDR3 covers 12 residues. Trimming shortened V by 2 bases and J by 4 bases, and 6 bases separated the two germline ends. The CDR3 DNA reads TGTGCCAGCAGCTTTAGAAGCACTGAAGCTTTCTTT. Translating it yields CASSFRSTEAFF.

The chain couples TRBV5-1 to TRBJ2-7, with 10 bases matching TRBD1. With V trimmed by 0 bases and J by 5 bases, 5 bases remained unmatched. The CDR3 totals 15 residues. Germline CDR1 reads SGHRS; CDR2 reads YFSETQ. The CDR3 DNA reads TGCGCCAGCAGCTTGGTGGGGACAGGGGTGAACGAGCAGTACTTC. Encoded protein: CASSLVGTGVNEQYF.

This clone was seen just once. V usage is TRBV10-3 and J usage is TRBJ2-5; D possibly corresponds to TRBD1 (5 bases). Germline V gene sequence: CDR1 ENHRY, CDR2 SYGVKD. Trimming took off 3 bases at V and 5 bases at J, with 16 bases between the two ends. The CDR3 extends over 15 amino acids. The CDR3 reads CAISDLTVSFETQYF. The CDR3 DNA sequence: TGTGCCATCAGTGACCTGACAGTGAGTTTTGAGACCCAGTACTTC.

The chain uses TRBV5-1 and TRBJ2-6, with D uncertain. In germline, CDR1 is SGHRS, CDR2 YFSETQ. The CDR3 is 17 residues long. Trimming pared 0 bases from V and 0 bases from J, leaving 10 bases between. The CDR3, as DNA: TGCGCCAGCAGCTTGGCAGGCGGCAACTCTGGGGCCAACGTCCTGACTTTC. This sequence encodes CASSLAGGNSGANVLTF.

This clone was detected a few times. The rearrangement joins TRBV4-1 to TRBJ1-1; weak D call: TRBD1 (6 bases). The CDR3 totals 15 residues. V lost 3 bases and J lost 2, with 13 bases in between. Germline V lookup: CDR1 MGHRA, CDR2 YSYEKL. Here the CDR3 reads CASSQTGAPNTEAFF. The CDR3, as DNA: TGCGCCAGCAGCCAGACGGGGGCTCCAAACACTGAAGCTTTCTTT.

The genes are TRBV5-1 and TRBJ2-7, with D perhaps being TRBD1 or TRBD2 (5 bases each). This CDR3 is 15 amino acids long. V shed 0 bases and J shed 7 bases, with 17 bases lying between them. Germline V gene data show CDR1 as SGHRS and CDR2 as YFSETQ. Here the CDR3 DNA reads TGCGCCAGCAGCTTGGTTCCGGGGACCATGGGGGAGCAGTACTTC. Its protein is CASSLVPGTMGEQYF.

The chain employs TRBV10-1 and TRBJ2-1, with 10 bases that match TRBD2. Germline-derived CDR1 and CDR2 are WNHNN and SYGVQD (reference sequence). The length of the CDR3 is 15 residues. With V trimmed by 2 bases and J by 4 bases, 2 bases remained unmatched. CDR3 amino acids: CASSESSGRYNEQFF. Here the CDR3 DNA reads TGCGCCAGCAGTGAGAGTAGCGGGAGGTACAATGAGCAGTTCTTC.